One sample yielded the 28 T cell receptor beta chains listed below, sequenced in a study of blood T cell repertoires in COVID-19. Profiled with immunoSEQ multiplex PCR; TCRdb holds only in-frame clones, not every one. The table records about 400,000 clones, 88% of them present only once. The specimen sequenced was PBMCs or T cells enriched from blood (not recorded which). The receptors were sampled from a woman in her 40s with acute COVID-19.

The chain links TRBV5-4 to TRBJ2-5, with 8 bases aligning to TRBD2. Germline V gene lookup returns CDR1 SGHNT and CDR2 YYREEE (reference sequence). This CDR3 has 16 residues. With 3 bases clipped from V and 4 bases from J, the junction kept 11 bases outside the gene matches. CDR3 nucleotides: TGTGCCAGCAGCTACACGGGACTAGTAAGATCAGAGACCCAGTACTTC. Protein: CASSYTGLVRSETQYF.

The rearrangement links TRBV9 to TRBJ1-1; a weak D match, TRBD1 (6 bases). This CDR3 is built from 14 residues. V was trimmed by 0 bases and J by 5 bases, leaving 11 bases between them. Germline V gene lookup returns CDR1 SGDLS and CDR2 YYNGEE. Here the CDR3 reads CASSVGNRVTEAFF. The CDR3 DNA reads TGTGCCAGCAGCGTAGGTAACAGGGTAACTGAAGCTTTCTTT. Combining the CDR3 with reference TRBV9 and TRBJ1-1 gives the whole variable domain DSGVTQTPKHLITATGQRVTLRCSPRSGDLSVYWYQQSLDQGLQFLIQYYNGEERAKGNILERFSAQQFPDLHSELNLSSLELGDSALYFCASSVGNRVTEAFFGQGTRLTVV.

This chain uses TRBV7-2 with TRBJ2-3, with 12 nucleotides matching TRBD2. V was clipped by 1 base and J by 2 bases; unmatched bases: 7. CDR1 is SGHTA, CDR2 FQGNSA, per germline. The CDR3 loop spans 18 amino acids. The CDR3 region is CASSLGLAGGPFTDTQYF. CDR3 in DNA: TGTGCCAGCAGCTTAGGTCTAGCGGGGGGGCCCTTCACAGATACGCAGTATTTT. The variable domain in full, completed from reference TRBV7-2 and TRBJ2-3, reads GAGVSQSPSNKVTEKGKDVELRCDPISGHTALYWYRQSLGQGLEFLIYFQGNSAPDKSGLPSDRFSAERTGGSVSTLTIQRTQQEDSAVYLCASSLGLAGGPFTDTQYFGPGTRLTVL.

J is TRBJ2-1 and V is TRBV7-9, with unresolved D. Germline loops: CDR1 SEHNR, CDR2 FQNEAQ (reference sequence). This CDR3 has 16 amino acids. V lost 1 base, J lost 8 bases, and 18 bases lay in between. This CDR3 is CASSLVFPPEIYEQFF. The CDR3 DNA sequence: TGTGCCAGCAGCTTAGTTTTCCCACCGGAGATCTATGAGCAGTTCTTC.

A few counts support this clone. In DNA, the CDR3 is TGTGCCAGCAGCTTAGACGGCGGGGGGTCCAGTGAGCAGTTCTTC. This encodes CASSLDGGGSSEQFF. The chain links TRBV11-3 to TRBJ2-1; 8 bases line up with TRBD2. V was clipped by 0 bases and J by 9 bases; unmatched bases: 7. This CDR3 contains 15 residues. The V gene's germline CDR1 is SGHNT and CDR2 YENEEA.

The gene calls are TRBV18 and TRBJ1-2; TRBD1 aligns across 11 bases. Per germline, CDR1 KGHSH and CDR2 LQKENI. The ends lost 3 bases at V and 6 bases at J; junction bases unmatched: 6. The CDR3 spans 15 residues. The CDR3 reads CASSPSGTGGDGYTF. The CDR3 DNA sequence: TGTGCCAGCTCACCGTCTGGGACAGGGGGGGATGGCTACACCTTC.

The rearrangement joins TRBV5-6 to TRBJ1-6; 11 bases map to TRBD1. Germline CDR1 SGHDT, CDR2 YYEEEE. The CDR3 extends over 17 amino acids. V lost 3 bases and J lost 7; bases outside the gene matches: 9. The CDR3 DNA reads TGTGCCAGCAGCTCACCGGACAGGGGGCTTCGCAATTCACCCCTCCACTTT. As protein: CASSSPDRGLRNSPLHF.

The gene calls are TRBV9 and TRBJ2-2; 7 nucleotides line up with TRBD1. Germline V gives CDR1 SGDLS, CDR2 YYNGEE. The CDR3 length is 16 residues. V lost 1 base and J lost 0; bases outside the gene matches: 3. Written as DNA, the CDR3 is TGTGCCAGCAGCGTAACGGGACAGACGAACACCGGGGAGCTGTTTTTT. Its translation: CASSVTGQTNTGELFF.

The chain couples TRBV7-2 to TRBJ1-4, with 7 bases that match TRBD1. The V segment lost 1 base and the J segment 8 bases; nucleotides outside the gene matches: 7. Germline V gene data show CDR1 as SGHTA and CDR2 as FQGNSA. The CDR3 is 15 residues long. In nucleotides, the CDR3 is TGTGCCAGCAGCTTAGGAGGGGGCGCTGGGGAAAAACTGTTTTTT. Translated: CASSLGGGAGEKLFF.

The chain uses TRBV27 and TRBJ2-7, with 9 bases fitting TRBD1. V lost 2 bases, J lost 4 bases, and 3 bases stayed unmatched. CDR3 size: 14 residues. The germline gives CDR1 MNHEY, CDR2 SMNVEV (reference sequence). The chain's CDR3 is CASSLRGQGYEQYF. The DNA for the CDR3 is TGTGCCAGCAGTTTAAGGGGACAGGGTTACGAGCAGTACTTC.

The genes are TRBV3-1 (or the pseudogene TRBV3-2) and TRBJ1-2; possible D gene TRBD1, 5 bases. V lost 0 bases to trimming and J lost 8 bases, with 19 bases between them. Germline-derived CDR1 and CDR2 are LGHDT and YNNKEL (reference sequence). The CDR3 covers 16 residues. This CDR3 reads CASSQDQVPRSGGYTF. The CDR3 DNA follows: TGTGCCAGCAGCCAAGATCAGGTGCCCCGATCAGGGGGCTACACCTTC.

J is TRBJ1-5 and V is TRBV18, with TRBD1 as a possible D gene (5 bases). Looked up from germline, CDR1 is KGHSH and CDR2 is LQKENI. V was clipped by 3 bases and J by 0 bases, with 12 bases between them. The CDR3 consists of 16 residues. For the CDR3, the DNA is TGTGCCAGCTCACCTTCGGACACTTATAGCAATCAGCCCCAGCATTTT. Its protein is CASSPSDTYSNQPQHF.

V is TRBV19 and J is TRBJ2-7; perhaps TRBD1 as D (6 bases). V lost 5 bases, J lost 4 bases, and 18 bases lay in between. This CDR3 is 15 amino acids long. Germline CDR1 reads LNHDA; CDR2 reads SQIVND (reference sequence). In nucleotides, the CDR3 is TGTGCCAGTAGTGGATGGACAGCTCCCTTTTACGAGCAGTACTTC. Amino acids: CASSGWTAPFYEQYF.

This clone was found once. CDR3 nucleotides: TGTGCCAGTAGTCACGGGACAGGGGATGAAAAACTGTTTTTT. It encodes CASSHGTGDEKLFF. This rearrangement joins TRBV19 to TRBJ1-4, with 10 bases matching TRBD1. V shed 5 bases, J shed 6 bases, and the junction held 3 bases outside the gene matches. The CDR3 is 14 amino acids. Germline V gives CDR1 LNHDA, CDR2 SQIVND (reference sequence).

This clone has just a few counts. The gene calls are TRBV30 and TRBJ1-1, with D perhaps matching TRBD1 (6 bases). V was trimmed by 4 bases and J by 5 bases, leaving 17 bases between them. From germline, CDR1 is GTSNPN and CDR2 SVGIG (reference sequence). This CDR3 contains 14 residues. The CDR3, as DNA: TGTGCCTGGAACGACAGGCCGGGTGGGACTGAAGCTTTCTTT. It yields the protein CAWNDRPGGTEAFF.

The chain employs TRBV12-3 or TRBV12-4 and TRBJ1-1, with D unresolved. V lost 2 bases and J lost 8, with 12 bases in between. The CDR3 runs 13 residues. CDR3 bases: TGTGCCAGCAGTTTACGCCGGGAGTTGGAAGCTTTCTTT. Encoded protein: CASSLRRELEAFF.

The chain couples TRBV11-2 to TRBJ1-3; D is ambiguous. The CDR3 has 17 amino acids. The V and J ends lost 0 bases and 0 bases respectively, with 12 bases between them. CDR1 is SGHAT and CDR2 is FQNNGV in the germline V gene. In DNA, the CDR3 is TGTGCCAGCAGCTTAGACGTGAGGCGGGACTCTGGAAACACCATATATTTT. This gives the protein CASSLDVRRDSGNTIYF.

This chain links TRBV30 with TRBJ1-5; D not resolved. This CDR3 has 15 residues. The ends were cut back, 2 bases at V and 1 base at J, with 12 bases in the middle. The germline gives CDR1 GTSNPN, CDR2 SVGIG (reference sequence). CDR3 coding DNA: TGTGCCTGGAGTTCGGGAGGAGTAAGCAATCAGCCCCAGCATTTT. Its protein product is CAWSSGGVSNQPQHF.

The chain combines TRBV5-4 with TRBJ1-2; TRBD1 matches 7 bases. The CDR3 runs to 13 residues. Per germline, CDR1 SGHNT and CDR2 YYREEE (reference sequence). Germline trimming cut 2 bases from V and 3 bases from J; bases unmatched to any gene: 1. The chain's CDR3 is CASSLGTDYGYTF. The CDR3 nucleotides read TGTGCCAGCAGCTTAGGGACAGACTATGGCTACACCTTC.

The chain combines TRBV29-1 with TRBJ1-3, with D unclear. The CDR3 is 13 residues long. Germline V CDR1 and CDR2: SQVTM, ANQGSEA. V was clipped by 6 bases and J by 0 bases, with 9 bases between them. CDR3 nucleotides: TGCAGCGTCGAAACTGACTCTGGAAACACCATATATTTT. It specifies CSVETDSGNTIYF.

The chain joins TRBV6-5 to TRBJ2-7; 9 bases are a match to TRBD1. The CDR3 has 14 amino acids. In germline, CDR1 is MNHEY, CDR2 SVGAGI. V shed 8 bases and J 1 base; nucleotides not matched to a gene: 6. The CDR3 loop is CASFGGTGSYEQYF. The DNA for the CDR3 is TGTGCCAGCTTTGGGGGGACAGGGTCCTACGAGCAGTACTTC.

The gene calls are TRBV19 and TRBJ1-1; D gene ambiguous. Germline V gives CDR1 LNHDA, CDR2 SQIVND (reference sequence). The CDR3 covers 16 residues. V dropped 7 bases and J dropped 5 bases, with 23 bases sitting between them. CDR3 region: CASIGPLGPLATEAFF. The CDR3 DNA reads as TGTGCCAGTATCGGCCCACTTGGGCCCCTGGCGACTGAAGCTTTCTTT.

J is TRBJ2-1 and V is TRBV9, with 16 bases that match TRBD2. This CDR3 comprises 18 residues. Germline values: CDR1 SGDLS, CDR2 YYNGEE. V was pared by 4 bases and J by 6 bases, with 10 bases of the junction left unmatched. Here the CDR3 DNA reads TGTGCCAGCAGCACAAACCCGGGACTAGCGGGGGGGGGCAATGAGCAGTTCTTC. It codes for CASSTNPGLAGGGNEQFF.

V and J are TRBV9 and TRBJ2-7; D remains ambiguous. CDR1 and CDR2 (germline): SGDLS, YYNGEE. The CDR3 sequence is 15 residues long. V dropped 4 bases and J dropped 0 bases, with 14 bases sitting between them. The CDR3 region is CASSPTEYRSYEQYF. DNA of the CDR3: TGTGCCAGCAGCCCCACTGAATATCGCTCCTACGAGCAGTACTTC. The entire variable domain, with the rest obtained from reference TRBV9 and TRBJ2-7, is as follows: DSGVTQTPKHLITATGQRVTLRCSPRSGDLSVYWYQQSLDQGLQFLIQYYNGEERAKGNILERFSAQQFPDLHSELNLSSLELGDSALYFCASSPTEYRSYEQYFGPGTRLTVT.

This clone was picked up one time. The chain employs TRBV4-1 and TRBJ1-5; 7 bases map to TRBD1. The CDR3 contains 15 residues. CDR1 MGHRA and CDR2 YSYEKL come from the germline V gene. V lost 4 bases to trimming and J lost 1 base; unmatched junction nucleotides: 4. CDR3 region: CASSPTGVSNQPQHF. The CDR3 nucleotides are TGCGCCAGCAGCCCCACAGGGGTGAGCAATCAGCCCCAGCATTTT.

The chain has TRBV12-5 and TRBJ1-1; D gene ambiguous. V shed 6 bases and J shed 4 bases, with 12 bases lying between them. CDR3 size: 13 residues. Germline CDR1 is LGHNT and CDR2 is FRNRAP. CDR3 sequence: CASGLSGSTEAFF. The DNA of the CDR3 is TGTGCTAGTGGGCTCTCCGGGAGCACTGAAGCTTTCTTT.

The gene calls are TRBV2 and TRBJ1-1; TRBD1 might be the D (6 bases). Germline V gene lookup returns CDR1 SNHLY and CDR2 FYNNEI. This CDR3 spans 12 amino acids. Between the trimmed V and J ends, which lost 7 bases and 5 bases, there was a span of 11 bases. This CDR3 is CASTQTGTEAFF. In DNA, the CDR3 is TGTGCCAGCACTCAGACAGGTACTGAAGCTTTCTTT.

The chain carries TRBV30 and TRBJ1-2; 7 bases align to TRBD1. CDR1 is GTSNPN and CDR2 is SVGIG in the germline V gene (reference sequence). This CDR3 has 14 amino acids. Germline trimming cut 5 bases from V and 4 bases from J; bases unmatched to any gene: 10. CDR3 nucleotides: TGTGCCTGGCGGATCAGGGGGATCACCTATGGCTACACCTTC. Residues: CAWRIRGITYGYTF. Complete variable domain (other parts from reference TRBV30 and TRBJ1-2): SQTIHQWPATLVQPVGSPLSLECTVEGTSNPNLYWYRQAAGRGLQLLFYSVGIGQISSEVPQNLSASRPQDRQFILSSKKLLLSDSGFYLCAWRIRGITYGYTFGSGTRLTVV.